One sample yielded the 7 T cell receptor beta chains listed below, sequenced in a study of blood T cell repertoires in COVID-19 (dated by TCRdb to about 2020). Library preparation used the immunoSEQ multiplex PCR assay. Not all clones reach the TCRdb copy of this immuneACCESS table, which keeps in-frame sequences only. Checked studies attribute under half of the gap to unresolved V genes and leave the rest unexplained. Here the sample has more than 200,000 clones; more than 85% occur a single time. Roughly 0.7% of the sample is taken by the ten largest. The material sequenced was peripheral blood. These receptor sequences come from a man between 40 and 49 years old with acute or convalescent COVID-19.

The rearrangement joins TRBV12-3 or TRBV12-4 to TRBJ2-5; TRBD2 matches 12 bases. V gave up 6 bases and J gave up 10 bases; unmatched junction bases: 6. The CDR3 runs to 13 residues. DNA of the CDR3: TGTGCCAGCAGCCGACTAGCGGGGGTCCGCCAGTACTTC. This gives the protein CASSRLAGVRQYF.

This chain uses TRBV4-3 with TRBJ2-2; TRBD2 matches at 14 bases. Trimming removed 2 bases from V and 6 bases from J; junction bases left unmatched: 5. The CDR3 covers 17 residues. Germline CDR1 is LGHNA and CDR2 is YSLEER. CDR3 region: CASSQLQGLAGAGELFF. Written as DNA, the CDR3 is TGCGCCAGCAGCCAATTACAGGGACTAGCGGGAGCCGGGGAGCTGTTTTTT.

This clone appeared a single time. The chain is built from TRBV28 and TRBJ1-3, with D perhaps matching TRBD1 (5 bases). The CDR3 sequence is 14 residues long. Per germline, CDR1 MDHEN and CDR2 SYDVKM. The V end lost 11 bases, the J end lost 1 base, and 15 bases lay between the germline ends. CDR3 protein: CASRQSFSGNTIYF. CDR3 nucleotides: TGTGCCTCCCGACAGAGTTTTTCTGGAAACACCATATATTTT.

The chain is built from TRBV5-5 and TRBJ1-5, with a possible D match to TRBD1 (6 bases). The germline V gene encodes CDR1 SGHKS and CDR2 YYEKEE (reference sequence). The CDR3 loop spans 16 amino acids. Trimming took off 2 bases at V and 7 bases at J, with 19 bases between the two ends. The CDR3 here is CASSFYDNRVRQPQHF. The DNA for the CDR3 is TGTGCCAGCAGCTTTTACGATAACAGGGTGAGACAGCCCCAGCATTTT.

V usage is TRBV14 and J usage is TRBJ2-2; D is possibly TRBD2 (6 bases). Trimming pared 4 bases from V and 3 bases from J, leaving 6 bases between. The CDR3 sequence is 13 residues long. The V gene's germline CDR1 is SGHDN and CDR2 FVKESK. The CDR3 coding sequence is TGTGCCAGCAGCCGCGGGGACACCGGGGAGCTGTTTTTT. Amino acid sequence: CASSRGDTGELFF.

This clone appeared a single time. The gene calls are TRBV29-1 and TRBJ2-1; 7 positions agree with TRBD2. This CDR3 contains 13 residues. Germline V lookup: CDR1 SQVTM, CDR2 ANQGSEA. The V gene end was trimmed by 6 bases and the J gene end by 8 bases; junction bases not matched to a gene: 10. The chain's CDR3 is CSVHSRGVYEQFF. CDR3 DNA: TGCAGCGTCCACAGCCGGGGGGTCTATGAGCAGTTCTTC.

V and J are TRBV28 and TRBJ1-3; 8 bases map to TRBD1. Germline V gene data show CDR1 as MDHEN and CDR2 as SYDVKM. Trimming took 4 bases from V and 4 from J; bases not matched to a gene: 15. This CDR3 has 18 amino acids. This chain's CDR3 is CASSSRSSGQGTGNTIYF. The DNA of the CDR3 is TGTGCCAGCAGTTCCCGATCCTCCGGACAGGGTACAGGAAACACCATATATTTT.